This TCR beta chain was identified in a study of siplizumab effects on memory and regulatory T cells (dated by TCRdb to between 2017 and 2020). Regarding the complete study: The study examined how the anti-CD2 antibody siplizumab affects alloreactive T-cell subsets in allogeneic mixed lymphocyte reactions built from human PBMCs.

Sorted unstimulated T cells, along with proliferating T cells recovered from mixed lymphocyte reactions, underwent TCRbeta CDR3 sequencing. Fresh whole blood from ten HLA-typed healthy donors served as the source for isolating PBMCs. To map where alloreactive clones came from, unstimulated CD4+ non-regulatory T cells were FACS-sorted. Clipping removes 6 bases from V and 3 bases from J, with 8 as the unmatched junction base count. The CDR3 measures 15 amino acids from cysteine to phenylalanine. Only CDR3 DNA remains: 45 bases, in frame from the first base. Taken from the germline V gene (reference sequence), the CDR1 and CDR2 loops are LNHDA and SQIVND. This clone was found a few times. Its antigen has not been determined. No much larger clone is present one base from it, and per-base qualities are unavailable. Overall study results and their limits: Unstimulated naive T cells appeared more diverse than memory T cells, and naive cells seemed to contribute substantially to the alloresponse. The cumulative frequency of alloreactive sequences that could be traced back to unstimulated CD4+ memory T cells was significantly reduced by siplizumab. Among mappable alloreactive CD4+ clones, an average Treg-derived fraction of about 69% was observed with siplizumab, compared with 25% to 30% in control reactions. Because sequences at frequencies below about 10^-5 were poorly captured, only a minor fraction of alloreactive clones could be mapped back to unstimulated subsets. Roughly 75-96% of proliferating CD4+ or CD8+ clones could not be assigned a naive or memory phenotype. The suppressive function of proliferating Tregs from siplizumab cultures was not functionally confirmed.

Library preparation was by the immunoSEQ multiplex PCR assay. The deep sequencing platform assayed around 94,000 TCR templates per sample. Genomic DNA extracted from sorted T cells was used for TCRbeta CDR3 sequencing. The authors' analysis ran thus. The R programming language was used for clonal analysis of the TCRbeta CDR3 data. Alloreactive CD4+ and CD8+ clones were identified by comparing unstimulated samples to CFSE-low samples taken after the reaction. Regulatory or non-regulatory origin of alloreactive CD4+ clones was assigned by matching sequences to the sorted unstimulated Treg and non-Treg repertoires. TCRdb's version of the immuneACCESS table is confined to in-frame rearrangements and falls short of the full clone set. An unresolved V gene accounts for under half of the shortfall where checked; the remainder is of unknown origin. D and trimming come from the DNA, and the V and J calls and clone size come from that table. The sample has more than 95,000 clones on record, about 94% of them singletons. The ten largest clones represent 1.5% to 2% of the sample.

Sequenced input: non-Treg CD4+ T cells sorted from blood. The sample's cell subset or site label, in plain terms: FACS-sorted unstimulated CD4+ non-regulatory T cells. The sequence derives from a human donor in good health. Recombination joined TRBV19 with TRBJ2-7; the central 10 bases match TRBD1. The CDR3 region reads CASRTTGTGDYEQYF. The bases are TGTGCCAGTAGAACAACCGGGACAGGGGACTACGAGCAGTACTTC.